Sequencing of this T cell receptor (beta chain) was carried out in a study of blood T cell repertoires in COVID-19. Background on the study: T cells, B-cell-depleted T cells, or PBMCs supplied cDNA or gDNA.

In the study's own analysis: Scientists estimated how many nucleated cells there were by amplifying reference gene primers. TCRdb's copy holds only in-frame clones and misses some; the assay was immunoSEQ multiplex PCR. Clone size and V and J calls were adopted from that table, with D and trimming inferred from the DNA. The sample includes over 250,000 clones, approximately 88% seen only once; the top ten take 2% to 2.5%. Material: peripheral blood. The sequence was collected from a man aged 45 to 65 with acute or convalescent COVID-19.

The CDR3 DNA reads TGTGCCAGCTCACCAGGGACAGCGAGTACCGCCTATGGCTACACCTTC. Translation: CASSPGTASTAYGYTF. This chain links TRBV18 with TRBJ1-2, with TRBD1 matching over 7 bases. The germline V gene has CDR1 KGHSH and CDR2 LQKENI. V lost 2 bases, J lost 4 bases, and 10 bases stayed unmatched. This CDR3 region has 16 residues.